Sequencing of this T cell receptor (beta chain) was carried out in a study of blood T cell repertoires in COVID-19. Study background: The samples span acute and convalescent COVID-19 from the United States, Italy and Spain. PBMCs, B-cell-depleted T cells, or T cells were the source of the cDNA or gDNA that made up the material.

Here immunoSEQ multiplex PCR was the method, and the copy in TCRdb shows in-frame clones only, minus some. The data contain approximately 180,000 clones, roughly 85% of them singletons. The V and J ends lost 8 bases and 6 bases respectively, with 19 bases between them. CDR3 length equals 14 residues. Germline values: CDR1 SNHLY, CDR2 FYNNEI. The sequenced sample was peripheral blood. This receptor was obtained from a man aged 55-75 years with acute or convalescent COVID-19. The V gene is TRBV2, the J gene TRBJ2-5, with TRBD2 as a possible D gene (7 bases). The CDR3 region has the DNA TGTGCCAGCGGTCCGCAGGGGAGCGGGAAGACCCAGTACTTC. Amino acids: CASGPQGSGKTQYF. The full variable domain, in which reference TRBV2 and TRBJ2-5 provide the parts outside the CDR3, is EPEVTQTPSHQVTQMGQEVILRCVPISNHLYFYWYRQILGQKVEFLVSFYNNEISEKSEIFDDQFSVERPDGSNFTLKIRSTKLEDSAMYFCASGPQGSGKTQYFGPGTRLLVL.